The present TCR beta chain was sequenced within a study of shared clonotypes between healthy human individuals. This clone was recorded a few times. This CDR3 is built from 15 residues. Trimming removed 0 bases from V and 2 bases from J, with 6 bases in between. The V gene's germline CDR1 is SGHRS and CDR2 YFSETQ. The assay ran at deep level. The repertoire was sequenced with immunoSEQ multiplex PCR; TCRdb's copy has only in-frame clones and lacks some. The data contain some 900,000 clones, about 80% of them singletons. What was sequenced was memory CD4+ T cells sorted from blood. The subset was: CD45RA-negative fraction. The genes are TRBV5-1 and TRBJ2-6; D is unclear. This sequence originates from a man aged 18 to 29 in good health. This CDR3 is CASSLGTPGANVLTF. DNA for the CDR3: TGCGCCAGCAGCTTGGGGACCCCTGGGGCCAACGTCCTGACTTTC.